Listed below are T cell receptor beta chains from one sample, sequenced in a study of T-cell memory formation after mild COVID-19. TCRdb re-called the 5' RACE reads through MiXCR, storing one row per CDR3 protein. This sample yields 300,000 to 400,000 distinct CDR3 sequences, of which approximately 29% are seen a single time; about 13% belongs to the top ten. The specimen sequenced was PBMCs or a T cell subset sorted from them (not recorded which). All receptors derive from an adult woman who had mild COVID-19 (a few samples of this study predate the infection). Cell type and time point are not known. The CDR3 runs from the conserved cysteine through the conserved F or W. The D gene is left open where the match is weak. Part of the rows lack a size; the others show once, few, many or a class for expanded clones.

v_gene	j_gene	abundance	d_gene	CDR3aa	CDR3nt
TRBV20-1	TRBJ2-2	-	-	CSASENTGELFF	TGCAGTGCTAGCGAGAACACCGGGGAGCTGTTTTTT
TRBV6-2/TRBV6-3	TRBJ2-1	-	-	CASSYLDNRQFF	TGTGCCAGCAGTTACTTGGACAACCGGCAGTTCTTC
TRBV5-1	TRBJ2-3	-	-	CASSLGRGGPSTDTQYF	TGCGCCAGCAGCTTGGGTCGGGGCGGCCCTAGCACAGATACGCAGTATTTT
TRBV6-1	TRBJ2-6	-	-	CASSDWWAGANVLTF	TGTGCCAGCAGTGATTGGTGGGCTGGGGCCAACGTCCTGACTTTC
TRBV24-1	TRBJ2-1	few	TRBD2	CATIGTSGNNEQFF	TGTGCCACCATTGGGACTAGCGGGAACAATGAGCAGTTCTTC
TRBV29-1	TRBJ2-1	-	-	CSVEDDSSYNEQFF	TGCAGCGTTGAAGATGATAGCTCCTACAATGAGCAGTTCTTC
TRBV7-2	TRBJ2-3	-	TRBD1	CASTRGGGTDTQYF	TGTGCCAGCACTCGAGGGGGCGGGACAGATACGCAGTATTTT
TRBV5-1	TRBJ2-7	few	TRBD1	CASSSAGTGYYEQYF	TGCGCCAGCAGTTCAGCCGGGACAGGGTACTACGAGCAGTACTTC
TRBV6-2/TRBV6-3	TRBJ1-2	few	-	CASSLGISGYTF	TGTGCCAGCAGCCTTGGGATCTCTGGCTACACCTTC
TRBV20-1	TRBJ2-6	many	-	CSASSASRSGANVLTF	TGCAGTGCTAGTTCGGCCAGCCGCTCTGGGGCCAACGTCCTGACTTTC
TRBV4-1	TRBJ2-1	-	-	CASSQPRGNEQFF	TGCGCCAGCAGCCAACCGAGGGGAAATGAGCAGTTCTTC
TRBV27	TRBJ1-1	many	-	CASSSQSAQNTEAFF	TGTGCCAGCAGTTCCCAGTCAGCCCAGAACACTGAAGCTTTCTTT
TRBV20-1	TRBJ2-7	-	-	CSASGTYEQYF	TGCAGTGCTAGTGGAACCTACGAGCAGTACTTC
TRBV15	TRBJ2-1	once	-	CATSRAQGIRNEQFF	TGTGCCACCAGCAGAGCTCAGGGGATACGCAATGAGCAGTTCTTC
TRBV30	TRBJ2-2	few	-	CAWSVQGNGELFF	TGTGCCTGGAGTGTGCAGGGAAACGGGGAGCTGTTTTTT
TRBV7-2	TRBJ2-2	-	-	CASSKGGNRNTGELFF	TGTGCCAGCAGCAAGGGGGGAAACAGGAACACCGGGGAGCTGTTTTTT
TRBV24-1	TRBJ2-3	few	-	CATSAPLEADTQYF	TGTGCCACCAGTGCCCCACTCGAGGCAGATACGCAGTATTTT
TRBV5-5	TRBJ1-1	-	-	CASSYYGGSNTEAFF	TGTGCCAGCAGCTACTATGGGGGTTCGAACACTGAAGCTTTCTTT
TRBV6-5	TRBJ2-7	-	TRBD2	CASSYSPGGTYEQYF	TGTGCCAGCAGTTACAGTCCGGGAGGTACCTACGAGCAGTACTTC
TRBV24-1	TRBJ2-1	-	TRBD2	CATSEPGLAGENEQFF	TGTGCCACCAGTGAGCCGGGACTAGCGGGGGAGAATGAGCAGTTCTTC
TRBV7-6	TRBJ2-5	few	TRBD2	CASSLESGRRETQYF	TGTGCCAGCAGCTTAGAGAGCGGGAGGCGGGAGACCCAGTACTTC
TRBV9	TRBJ2-1	few	-	CASSVVETECF	TGTGCCAGCAGCGTAGTCGAGACCGAATGCTTC
TRBV7-2	TRBJ2-7	-	TRBD2	CASSSGTSGKLYEQYF	TGTGCCAGCAGCTCCGGGACTAGCGGAAAATTATACGAGCAGTACTTC
TRBV13	TRBJ1-5	-	-	CASSTRQDNQPQHF	TGTGCCAGCAGTACTCGACAGGATAATCAGCCCCAGCATTTT
TRBV6-2/TRBV6-3	TRBJ2-7	-	TRBD2	CASRPPGLAGGIPDEQYF	TGTGCCAGCAGACCTCCGGGACTAGCGGGAGGAATTCCCGACGAGCAGTACTTC
TRBV20-1	TRBJ2-3	-	-	CSARSWRVRSTDTQYF	TGCAGTGCTAGATCGTGGCGGGTACGGAGCACAGATACGCAGTATTTT
TRBV5-6	TRBJ1-2	-	-	CASSPRVRANYGYTF	TGTGCCAGCAGCCCTAGGGTCCGGGCTAACTATGGCTACACCTTC
TRBV6-5	TRBJ2-2	few	TRBD1	CASFRGRGELFF	TGTGCCAGCTTCAGGGGGCGCGGGGAGCTGTTTTTT
TRBV18	TRBJ1-1	-	-	CASSMDNLNTEAFF	TGTGCCAGCTCTATGGACAATCTGAACACTGAAGCTTTCTTT
TRBV7-6	TRBJ1-2	few	-	CASSLGVDDPAGYTF	TGTGCCAGCAGCTTAGGAGTCGACGACCCGGCCGGCTACACCTTC
TRBV7-8	TRBJ2-2	-	-	CASSPRLPTGELFF	TGTGCCAGCAGCCCGCGACTCCCCACCGGGGAGCTGTTTTTT
TRBV4-2	TRBJ2-6	few	-	CASSQDVVQANVLTF	TGTGCCAGCAGCCAAGATGTTGTGCAGGCCAACGTCCTGACTTTC
TRBV6-5	TRBJ1-6	few	-	CASRPLGFTNRRTNSPLHF	TGTGCCAGCCGCCCTCTCGGCTTCACCAACCGAAGAACCAATTCACCCCTCCACTTT
TRBV7-9	TRBJ2-7	-	-	CASSLQFYEQYF	TGTGCCAGCAGCTTACAATTCTACGAGCAGTACTTC
TRBV19	TRBJ1-5	few	-	CASSKWDTSNQPQHF	TGTGCCAGTAGTAAATGGGACACTAGCAATCAGCCCCAGCATTTT
TRBV5-1	TRBJ2-1	few	TRBD2	CASSLGGLAELYNEQFF	TGCGCCAGCAGCTTGGGGGGACTAGCGGAACTCTACAATGAGCAGTTCTTC
TRBV7-2	TRBJ2-1	few	TRBD1	CASSFGTGHYNEQFF	TGTGCCAGCAGCTTTGGGACAGGGCACTACAATGAGCAGTTCTTC
TRBV5-1	TRBJ1-3	-	-	CASSGGTSGNTIYF	TGCGCCAGCAGCGGCGGGACAAGCGGAAACACCATATATTTT
TRBV7-3	TRBJ2-3	few	-	CASSEYTSTDTQYF	TGTGCCAGCAGCGAGTACACCAGCACAGATACGCAGTATTTT
TRBV20-1	TRBJ2-3	-	-	CSAKRQGRWGYTDTQYF	TGCAGTGCTAAGCGGCAGGGAAGGTGGGGCTACACAGATACGCAGTATTTT
TRBV12-3/TRBV12-4	TRBJ2-7	-	-	CASSTEGNEQYF	TGTGCCAGCAGCACGGAGGGAAACGAGCAGTACTTC
TRBV5-5	TRBJ2-1	-	TRBD2	CASSLESGRGSEQFF	TGTGCCAGCAGCTTGGAGAGCGGGAGAGGGAGTGAGCAGTTCTTC
TRBV5-1	TRBJ2-7	once	TRBD1	CASSRDRFYEQYF	TGCGCCAGCAGTAGGGACAGATTCTACGAGCAGTACTTC
TRBV29-1	TRBJ2-3	few	-	CSSDVVGLNTQYF	TGCAGCTCGGACGTGGTTGGTTTGAATACGCAGTATTTT
TRBV5-6	TRBJ2-3	few	-	CASSQVGTRLTDTQYF	TGTGCCAGCAGCCAGGTTGGGACTCGCCTCACAGATACGCAGTATTTT
TRBV28	TRBJ1-1	-	TRBD1	CASKDRDYTEAFF	TGTGCCAGCAAGGACAGGGATTACACTGAAGCTTTCTTT
TRBV3-1	TRBJ2-5	-	-	CASSHTRLQETQYF	TGTGCCAGCAGCCACACCCGACTTCAAGAGACCCAGTACTTC
TRBV30	TRBJ2-3	-	-	CAWSQSVSSTDTQYF	TGTGCCTGGTCTCAATCGGTCAGTTCCACAGATACGCAGTATTTT
TRBV2	TRBJ1-5	few	-	CASSVLGDQPQHF	TGTGCCAGCAGTGTTTTAGGGGATCAGCCCCAGCATTTT
TRBV24-1	TRBJ1-4	-	-	CATQRRGEGEKLFF	TGTGCCACCCAGCGACGGGGTGAAGGTGAAAAACTGTTTTTT
TRBV29-1	TRBJ2-1	many	-	CSVVRQGGSYNEQFF	TGCAGCGTCGTGAGACAAGGAGGGTCCTACAATGAGCAGTTCTTC
TRBV5-1	TRBJ2-7	few	TRBD1	CASSLARTGINEQYF	TGCGCCAGCAGCTTGGCCAGGACAGGGATCAACGAGCAGTACTTC
TRBV5-5	TRBJ2-2	once	TRBD1	CASSIGTGVTGELFF	TGTGCCAGCAGCATCGGGACAGGGGTCACCGGGGAGCTGTTTTTT
TRBV30	TRBJ2-7	-	-	CGSDRGMRGSYEQYF	TGTGGCTCAGACCGGGGTATGAGAGGGTCCTACGAGCAGTACTTC
TRBV9	TRBJ2-3	-	-	CASSVEDVDTQYF	TGTGCCAGCAGCGTAGAGGATGTGGATACGCAGTATTTT